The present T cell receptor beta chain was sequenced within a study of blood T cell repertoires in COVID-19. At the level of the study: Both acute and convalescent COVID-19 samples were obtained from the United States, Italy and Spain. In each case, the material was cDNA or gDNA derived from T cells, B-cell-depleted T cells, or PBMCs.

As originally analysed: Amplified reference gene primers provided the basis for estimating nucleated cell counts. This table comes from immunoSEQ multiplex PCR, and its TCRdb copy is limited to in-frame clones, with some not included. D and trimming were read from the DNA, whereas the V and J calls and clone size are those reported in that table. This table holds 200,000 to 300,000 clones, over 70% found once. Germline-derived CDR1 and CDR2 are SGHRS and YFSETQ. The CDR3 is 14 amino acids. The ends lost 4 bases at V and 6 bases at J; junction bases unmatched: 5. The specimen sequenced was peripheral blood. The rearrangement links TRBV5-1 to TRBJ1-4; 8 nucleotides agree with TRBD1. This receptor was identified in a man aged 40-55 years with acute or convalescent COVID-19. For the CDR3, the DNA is TGCGCCAGCAGCCCTACAGGGGGAGATGAAAAACTGTTTTTT. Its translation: CASSPTGGDEKLFF.